This record covers a single TCR beta chain. As handled by the study authors: Reference gene primers were amplified, and this amplification served to estimate nucleated cell counts. Assay used: immunoSEQ multiplex PCR; TCRdb lists only in-frame clones, some missing. The V and J calls and clone size were taken over from that table, and D and trimming were inferred from the DNA. The profile covers over 80,000 clones, with roughly 84% appearing a single time and about 2.9% taken by the ten largest. The data were taken from a study of blood T cell repertoires in COVID-19. V shed 5 bases and J 11 bases; nucleotides not matched to a gene: 7. This CDR3 has 12 residues. CDR1 and CDR2 (germline): MNHEY, SMNVEV (reference sequence).

Sequenced input: peripheral blood. The clonotype was recovered from an elderly woman with acute or convalescent COVID-19. The V and J genes are TRBV27 and TRBJ1-1, with TRBD1 matching 8 bases. This CDR3 reads CASSDDRGRAFF. CDR3 DNA sequence: TGTGCCAGCAGTGACGACAGGGGACGGGCTTTCTTT.